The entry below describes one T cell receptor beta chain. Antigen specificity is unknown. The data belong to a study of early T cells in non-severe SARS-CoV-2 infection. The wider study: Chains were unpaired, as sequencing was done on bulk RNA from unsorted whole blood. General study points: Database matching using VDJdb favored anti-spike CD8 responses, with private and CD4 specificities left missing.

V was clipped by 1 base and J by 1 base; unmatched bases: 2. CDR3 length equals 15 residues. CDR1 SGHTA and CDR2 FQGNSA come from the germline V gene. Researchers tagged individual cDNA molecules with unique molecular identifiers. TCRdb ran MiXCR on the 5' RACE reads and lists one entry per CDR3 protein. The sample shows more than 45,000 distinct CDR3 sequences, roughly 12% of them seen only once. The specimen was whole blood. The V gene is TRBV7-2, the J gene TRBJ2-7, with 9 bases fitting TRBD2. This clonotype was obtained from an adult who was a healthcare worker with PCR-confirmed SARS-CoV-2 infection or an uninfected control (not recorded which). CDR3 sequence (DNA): TGTGCCAGCAGCTTAGGGAGCGGGAGGTCCTACGAGCAGTACTTC. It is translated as CASSLGSGRSYEQYF.